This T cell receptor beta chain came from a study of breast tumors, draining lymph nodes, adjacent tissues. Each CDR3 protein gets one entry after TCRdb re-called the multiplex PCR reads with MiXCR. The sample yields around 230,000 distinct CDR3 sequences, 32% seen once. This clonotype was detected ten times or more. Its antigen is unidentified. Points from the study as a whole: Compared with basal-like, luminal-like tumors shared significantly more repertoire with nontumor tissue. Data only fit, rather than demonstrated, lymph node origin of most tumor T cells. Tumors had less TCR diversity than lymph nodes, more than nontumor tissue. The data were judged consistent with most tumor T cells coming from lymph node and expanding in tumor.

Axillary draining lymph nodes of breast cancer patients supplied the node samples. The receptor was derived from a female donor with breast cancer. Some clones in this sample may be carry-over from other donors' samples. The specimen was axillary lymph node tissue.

CDR3 in amino acids: CASSSLAGTTFTDTQYF. The CDR3 DNA is TGTGCCAGCAGTTCGCTAGCGGGAACCACATTCACAGATACGCAGTATTTT. This chain joins TRBV12-3 or TRBV12-4 and TRBJ2-3, with 9 bases identical to TRBD2. The V and J ends lost 4 bases and 2 bases, in that order; junction bases with no gene match: 10. The CDR3 is 17 residues long.